Described below is a single TCR beta chain sequence and its context. Trimming removed 6 bases from V and 7 bases from J, with 9 bases in between. CDR3 length: 11 residues. This specimen belongs to a study of blood T cell repertoires in COVID-19. Study in general: Researchers got acute and convalescent COVID-19 samples from the United States, Italy and Spain.

The repertoire was sequenced with immunoSEQ multiplex PCR; TCRdb's copy has only in-frame clones and lacks some. There are about 34,000 clones in the sample; more than 70% occur only once, and approximately 16% lies in the top ten. The chain joins TRBV12-3 or TRBV12-4 to TRBJ2-5; tentatively, D is TRBD2 (5 bases). The receptor was derived from a human donor in a cohort sampled during active COVID-19. Sequencing input: peripheral blood. Here the CDR3 DNA reads TGTGCCAGCAGCACACTAGGGACCCAGTACTTC. It is translated as CASSTLGTQYF.